This T cell receptor (beta chain) stems from a study of CD8 T cells in ankylosing spondylitis. Findings and caveats of the study: Ankylosing spondylitis blood appeared to carry a characteristic TCR beta motif of roughly 8 highly homologous variants.

This clonotype came up a few times. What it binds is unknown. A single record per CDR3 protein comes from TCRdb applying MiXCR to the 5' RACE reads. The profile shows roughly 450,000 distinct CDR3 sequences, approximately 26% of them singletons. The CDR3 is 15 residues long. CDR1 and CDR2 (germline): LGHDT, YNNKEL (reference sequence). The V and J ends lost 1 base and 1 base respectively, with 11 bases between them. Input material: blood, either unsorted or a sorted T cell fraction (not recorded which). V gene TRBV3-1 combines with J gene TRBJ2-7, with D possibly matching TRBD1 (5 bases). The origin of this receptor is a male donor with ankylosing spondylitis. This CDR3 reads CASSQGVQVSYEQYV. The DNA of the CDR3 is TGTGCCAGCAGCCAAGGGGTACAGGTGTCCTACGAGCAGTACGTC.